This T cell receptor (beta chain) was documented in a study of cytomegalovirus exposure and HLA in healthy donors (dated by TCRdb to 2016 to 2017). Regarding the complete study: In an earlier analysis of under 750 of the donors, around 300 Gb of sequence data and 117 million unique TCR beta sequences from 180 million or so T cells were reported. An early release covering about 600 HLA-typed donors comprised about 300 gigabases of sequencing data and around 80 million unique TCR sequences. Of the 350 to 400 genotyped donors, over 70% fell in the genetic ancestry cluster associated with self-reported Caucasian donors. The study aimed to test whether cataloging public T cell receptors could reveal signatures of past pathogen exposure. The study used immunosequencing to profile the T cell repertoires of approximately 640 subjects and linked those repertoires to cytomegalovirus serostatus. Along with the approximately 650-subject first cohort, a separate validation cohort of some 130 different subjects was used. High-throughput TCR immunosequencing, statistical association of individual TCRs with disease status, and machine learning were combined to predict cytomegalovirus infection status. In a later analysis, previously published TCR beta repertoires from about 670 donors were re-analyzed and high-resolution HLA genotyping was added so that TCR occurrence patterns could be studied. The later analysis used no new phenotypic data to find candidate immune exposures, relying instead on TCR beta sequences and their occurrence across donors. An earlier analysis of 500 to 650 of the donors applied high-throughput TCR beta sequencing to assess whether each TCR beta V gene segment acted as functional or pseudogenic. Donor age, sex, ethnicity and CMV serostatus were collected together with the repertoire data. A later genetic analysis took genome-wide SNP genotypes for 398 of the 666 donors and used that subset as a discovery cohort. Every discovery cohort repertoire had been produced on one sequencing platform. Class I and class II HLA loci were covered by the typing at four-digit resolution. Typing coverage differed by locus: A, B, C, DRB1 and DQB1 were typed in roughly 620-630 donors, DQA1 in approximately 520, DPA1 in 600 to 610, and DPB1 in approximately 450. Because of strong linkage in the cohort, a handful of DR-DQ haplotypes were treated as single units for association and clustering. Among around 400 genotyped donors of the cohort, an average of approximately 220,000 unique TCR beta nucleotide sequences was sequenced per donor, of which approximately 19% were non-productive.

This clone was seen a few times. The antigen this receptor binds is unknown. No much larger clone exists at a distance of one base, and base qualities are not known. Points the paper makes about the study in general: Assigning TCR associations to individual alleles was difficult when HLA alleles, especially DR and DQ, strongly co-occurred. Because counts were too low, seventeen rarely observed V segments, including chromosome 9 orphons, were left out of the earlier analysis of 587 of the donors. Across donors, most TCR sequences were observed very rarely, whereas some public TCRs were present in many individuals. The authors suggested that the approach could potentially be generalized to other disease states and immunological phenotypes. The classifier was reported to diagnose cytomegalovirus status with high specificity and sensitivity in both the original and validation cohorts. The presence/absence analyses assumed that sequencing depth was roughly uniform across donors, and that assumption may not be true. An association between a missense DCLRE1C variant and V-gene and J-gene trimming of TCR beta chains was found in a later genetic analysis and replicated in an independent cohort. Specific HLA alleles were associated with 15,000 to 20,000 TCR beta sequences at a false discovery rate of 0.05 in a later analysis. The study listed 164 TCR beta chains as associated with cytomegalovirus. A cluster of highly shared sequence variants was judged likely to represent a technical artifact of the sequencing pipeline. Three of the identified cytomegalovirus-associated TCR beta chains were confirmed in vitro to be specific for cytomegalovirus antigens. An earlier analysis of some 590 of the donors showed that most TCR beta V segments appeared in productive rearrangements either about 90% or about 30% of the time, which broadly matched IMGT annotations. A further reported finding was that TCR beta sequences accurately predicted the HLA-A and HLA-B alleles for most subjects in the first cohort. A later analysis found that TCR association rates varied across HLA loci, with DRB1 alleles showing the most associated TCRs and HLA-C alleles the fewest. Compared with the roughly 720-donor mean, donors in an Asian-associated ancestry cluster had fewer N-insertions in productive TCRs, according to a later genetic analysis. Several of the top co-occurrence clusters appeared to be linked to parvovirus B19, influenza, CMV and Epstein-Barr virus, according to a later analysis. A later analysis found that HLA-associated TCR beta chains were more clonally expanded and had lower generation probabilities than equally common non-associated chains. For the cohort, immune exposure information was limited to CMV serostatus. HLA typing was unavailable for some donors at each locus, so association tests used only the typed subset. Most CMV-associated TCR beta chains appeared to be HLA-restricted in a later analysis, and the HLA associations seemed to be driven largely by CMV exposure. Linkage disequilibrium might explain the correlated functional status among segregating V segments, but an unknown experimental factor could not be excluded. Only TCR beta chains were sequenced in this cohort, and the absence of alpha or paired-chain data limited detectable features.

Library prep was done by the immunoSEQ multiplex PCR assay. For the multiplex PCR, a mixture combining 60 forward primers for TCR Vbeta segments and 13 reverse primers for TCR Jbeta segments was used. Amplification of the CDR3 region of rearranged TCR beta genes was performed with a multiplex PCR assay on genomic DNA. On the Illumina HiSeq System, the amplified TCR beta libraries were sequenced as 87-base-pair reads. The original methods were these. A later analysis counted tens of millions of unique TCR beta chains across the 650 to 700 repertoires, and some 11 million of these chains were shared by at least two donors. To remove PCR and sequencing errors, raw reads were error-corrected and collapsed into unique sequences using a nearest-neighbor algorithm that merged closely related sequences. V, D and J gene segments were assigned by aligning CDR3 sequences to IMGT reference sequences. For a sequence to be retained, a match of at least six nucleotides to both a V gene segment and a J gene segment was required. Rearrangements were called productive when the CDR3 lacked stop codons and stayed in frame with V and J; all others were non-productive. Following IMGT convention, CDR3 was defined as the stretch from the second conserved V-encoded cysteine to the conserved J-encoded phenylalanine. Sequences without an unambiguous match to a single V gene segment were excluded from the earlier analysis of about 600 of the donors. An earlier analysis of several hundred of the donors classified V segments as functional when productive rearrangements were above 56.7% and as segregating when the standard deviation between donors was above 5%. A statistical classification framework was built for diagnosing cytomegalovirus status from the catalog of TCR beta chain sequences. A later analysis assigned V and J genes by comparing TCR nucleotide sequences with IMGT/GENE-DB human TR gene sequences. In a later analysis, CDR3 sequences and most-parsimonious VDJ recombination scenarios were assigned using the TCRdist pipeline. In a later analysis, each TCR beta chain was defined by its CDR3 amino acid sequence together with its V-gene family, and reads lacking a unique V-gene family were excluded. A later analysis removed 550 to 650 highly shared, low-generation-probability nucleotide sequences to deal with suspected cross-contamination and a sequencing artifact. In a later analysis, a clonal expansion index for each public chain was calculated from normalized within-repertoire ranks of inferred template counts. A later analysis computed generation probabilities with a VDJ recombination model fitted to out-of-frame rearrangements, and checked the results against IGoR. In a later analysis, TCR-TCR, TCR-HLA and TCR-CMV co-occurrence was scored with hypergeometric tests, and a repertoire-size bias correction was applied to TCR pairs. A later analysis estimated false discovery rates by permuting HLA or CMV assignments 20 times. In a later analysis, co-occurring TCRs were grouped with DBSCAN, and TCRdist sequence similarity was added when clustering was performed within HLA-allele-positive subsets. Repertoires with fewer than 30,000 or more than 120,000 public chains were left out of co-occurrence clustering, as were a few repertoires with anomalous nucleotide sharing. Drawn from immuneACCESS, this table holds only the in-frame rearrangements with V and J called that TCRdb kept. Clones are partly lost; checked studies trace under half to an unresolved V gene and leave the rest unexplained. V and J calls plus clone size are reproduced from that table; the DNA served to infer D and trimming. For this sample the table gives roughly 160,000 clones, of which 75% to 85% were detected only once. Of the sample, approximately 13% is held by the ten largest clones.

The cohort was made up of 650 to 700 healthy bone marrow donors. At the time of sampling, all cohort members were nominally healthy, though unrecorded immune exposures were likely present. The donor tested CMV seronegative, placing the donor among the roughly 400 seronegative members of the cohort. Every donor gave a peripheral blood sample, and the peripheral blood mononuclear cells from that sample were used for TCR beta sequencing. The Qiagen DNeasy Blood Extraction Kit was used to extract genomic DNA from the blood cell samples. This receptor was taken from a woman between 45 and 65 years old in good health and CMV-seronegative. Sequencing used PBMCs.

The CDR3 protein sequence reads: CASSLMRGAITDTQYF. The nucleotide sequence reads as follows: TGTGCCAGCAGCTTGATGCGGGGGGCCATCACAGATACGCAGTATTTT. The chain couples TRBV7-2 to TRBJ2-3, with TRBD2 identical over 8 junction bases. As encoded in the germline V gene, CDR1 is SGHTA while CDR2 is FQGNSA. The CDR3 runs 16 amino acids, cysteine and phenylalanine included. Only the CDR3 portion is preserved as DNA: 48 bases, with reading frame beginning at the first base. At the junction V is shortened by 3 bases and J by 2 bases; bases outside the gene matches: 7.